This TCR beta chain was profiled in a study of blood T cells in healthy people across ages. The second PCR ran about 7 to 12 cycles with a sample-barcoded 5' primer and J-beta primers. Using its own MiXCR run on the 5' RACE reads, TCRdb lists one record per CDR3 protein. The sample includes 700,000 or so distinct CDR3 sequences, approximately 22% of them seen just once. CDR1 SGHVS and CDR2 FNYEAQ come from the germline V gene. This CDR3 region has 11 residues. V lost 7 bases, J lost 13 bases, and 5 bases stayed unmatched. There are many counts of this clonotype. Antigen specificity is unknown. General observations from the study: Whereas aged donors had fewer naive CD4+ cells, long-lived donors had more of them and higher diversity.

The rearrangement links TRBV7-6 to TRBJ2-1; 9 bases are a match to TRBD1. The specimen sequenced was blood. This receptor was identified in a man between 65 and 85 years old in good health. CDR3 protein: CASTRDREQFF. The CDR3 nucleotides read TGTGCCAGCACCCGGGACAGGGAACAGTTCTTC. Full variable domain (outside the CDR3, taken from reference TRBV7-6 and TRBJ2-1): GAGVSQSPRYKVTKRGQDVALRCDPISGHVSLYWYRQALGQGPEFLTYFNYEAQQDKSGLPNDRFSAERPEGSISTLTIQRTEQRDSAMYRCASTRDREQFFGPGTRLTVL.